The sequence of this T cell receptor (beta chain) was determined in a study of identical twins. Study-wide results and limits: Interpretation of the results relied on cross-sectional statistical analysis and not on following the same donors.

CDR3 length equals 14 residues. The germline gives CDR1 SGHAT, CDR2 FQNNGV. The germline V and J ends were trimmed by 1 base and 2 bases, with 9 bases remaining between them. Template switching added a universal primer binding site, and final cDNA carried unique molecular identifiers. Via MiXCR, TCRdb re-called the 5' RACE reads, giving one row per CDR3 protein. The table lists around 490,000 distinct CDR3 sequences, around 24% of them singletons. Each donor (without exception) was a healthy Caucasian. Worth noting for this clonotype: Its target is unknown.

Separately, the same data were catalogued under a study of yellow fever vaccine responses in identical twins.

Sequencing was performed on CD4+ T cells sorted from blood. The V and J genes are TRBV11-2 and TRBJ2-7; D possibly matches TRBD1 or TRBD2 (5 bases each). This sequence originates from a young woman in good health. CDR3 coding DNA: TGTGCCAGCAGCTTAGGAGGGGTCACCTACGAGCAGTACTTC. Translating it yields CASSLGGVTYEQYF.